These 21 T cell receptor beta chains came from one sample sequenced in a study of T-cell reconstitution after alpha-beta-depleted transplantation in children. Unique molecular identifiers were incorporated when the TCRbeta library was constructed. MiXCR was run by TCRdb on the PCR reads, yielding one entry per CDR3 protein. This sample has hundreds of thousands of distinct CDR3 sequences, with under 30% found just once. The specimen was PBMCs, mostly from graft donor cells, collected 360 days after TCRalphabeta/CD19-depleted stem cell transplant. The source of these receptors is a boy in the first two years of life who had a stem cell transplant for acute myeloid leukemia, so the T cells may come from the graft donor.

The genes are TRBV15 and TRBJ2-3, with D hard to call. In germline, CDR1 is LNHNV, CDR2 YYDKDF (reference sequence). Trimming left V 3 bases short and J 4 bases short, with 8 bases between. The CDR3 has 13 amino acids. This CDR3 is CATSSARADTQYF. The CDR3 DNA is TGTGCCACCAGCAGTGCCCGGGCAGATACGCAGTATTTT.

This clonotype appeared many times. The V call is TRBV20-1, the J call TRBJ2-1; possibly TRBD2 for D (7 bases). The length of the CDR3 is 13 residues. V was clipped by 0 bases and J by 9 bases, with 12 bases between them. The germline V gene has CDR1 DFQATT and CDR2 SNEGSKA (reference sequence). This CDR3 is CSAREEGGIEQFF. In nucleotides, the CDR3 is TGCAGTGCTAGAGAAGAGGGGGGGATTGAGCAGTTCTTC.

The rearrangement joins TRBV12-3 or TRBV12-4 to TRBJ2-1; 10 bases are shared with TRBD2. With 8 bases clipped from V and 3 bases from J, the junction kept 7 bases outside the gene matches. This CDR3 spans 15 amino acids. The CDR3 spells CASRLAGVLYNEQFF. Written as DNA, the CDR3 is TGTGCCAGCCGGCTAGCGGGGGTGCTCTACAATGAGCAGTTCTTC.

This clonotype was seen only a few times. V and J are TRBV12-3 or TRBV12-4 and TRBJ2-1; D tentatively reads TRBD1 or TRBD2 (5 bases each). V was trimmed by 5 bases and J by 15 bases, leaving 23 bases between them. CDR3 length: 14 residues. In nucleotides, the CDR3 is TGTGCCAGCAGTGCATCTCGGGGCTCTCCCTGGCGGTTCTTC. Translated: CASSASRGSPWRFF.

This chain links TRBV30 with TRBJ2-2; no clear D gene. CDR1 and CDR2 from the germline V gene are GTSNPN and SVGIG (reference sequence). Deletions cut 4 bases from V and 4 bases from J, with 13 bases between. This CDR3 has 14 residues. CDR3 DNA: TGTGCCTGGAAGGCCCCCCGCACCACCGGGGAGCTGTTTTTT. This translates into CAWKAPRTTGELFF. The variable domain in full, completed from reference TRBV30 and TRBJ2-2, reads SQTIHQWPATLVQPVGSPLSLECTVEGTSNPNLYWYRQAAGRGLQLLFYSVGIGQISSEVPQNLSASRPQDRQFILSSKKLLLSDSGFYLCAWKAPRTTGELFFGEGSRLTVL.

A note on this clonotype: This could be a read error, since a much larger clone is one nucleotide away. The genes are TRBV7-3 and TRBJ1-5; D not resolved. CDR3 length equals 13 residues. Germline V gene lookup returns CDR1 SGHTA and CDR2 FQGTGA. CDR3 amino acids: CAGSLDPHQPQHF. The CDR3 DNA follows: TGTGCCGGCAGCTTAGACCCCCATCAGCCCCAGCATTTT.

This clonotype was detected a few times. The chain is built from TRBV10-3 and TRBJ1-2; D may be TRBD1 (5 bases). The CDR3 length is 13 residues. Germline V gene sequence: CDR1 ENHRY, CDR2 SYGVKD. V was cut by 8 bases and J by 6 bases, with 16 bases left in between. CDR3 coding DNA: TGTGCCATCCCTACGGGACGGAATAATGGCTACACCTTC. Translation gives CAIPTGRNNGYTF.

This chain joins TRBV6-4 and TRBJ2-2; 10 positions match TRBD2. The CDR3 extends over 15 amino acids. The V gene's germline CDR1 is MRHNA and CDR2 SNTAGT. The trim removed 6 bases at V and 6 bases at J, leaving 7 bases unmatched. In DNA, the CDR3 is TGTGCCAGCAGCCTACTAGCGGGGATCTCCGGGGAGCTGTTTTTT. It translates to CASSLLAGISGELFF.

This clonotype has at least ten counts. The chain combines TRBV5-5 with TRBJ2-2; maybe TRBD1 (5 bases). Deletions cut 1 base from V and 2 bases from J, with 15 bases between. This CDR3 region has 17 residues. Germline CDR1 SGHKS, CDR2 YYEKEE (reference sequence). This CDR3 reads CASSLQQALFNTGELFF. CDR3 coding DNA: TGTGCCAGCAGCTTGCAACAGGCCCTCTTTAACACCGGGGAGCTGTTTTTT.

This clonotype has more than one count but fewer than ten. The genes are TRBV7-2 and TRBJ2-4; D remains unclear. The germline V gene encodes CDR1 SGHTA and CDR2 FQGNSA. The ends were cut back, 1 base at V and 1 base at J, with 8 bases in the middle. The CDR3 spans 15 residues. CDR3 in amino acids: CASSLELGAKNIQYF. As DNA, the CDR3 is TGTGCCAGCAGCTTAGAATTAGGCGCCAAAAACATTCAGTACTTC. Full variable domain (rest looked up from reference TRBV7-2 and TRBJ2-4): GAGVSQSPSNKVTEKGKDVELRCDPISGHTALYWYRQSLGQGLEFLIYFQGNSAPDKSGLPSDRFSAERTGGSVSTLTIQRTQQEDSAVYLCASSLELGAKNIQYFGAGTRLSVL.

This clonotype was picked up many times. CDR3 sequence: CSARVGAGGLYNEQFF. CDR3 coding DNA: TGCAGTGCTAGAGTTGGGGCGGGGGGGCTCTACAATGAGCAGTTCTTC. The chain combines TRBV20-1 with TRBJ2-1, with 9 bases aligning to TRBD2. V trimming: 1 base; J trimming: 3 bases; junction bases outside the gene matches: 7. The CDR3 has 16 residues. Germline values: CDR1 DFQATT, CDR2 SNEGSKA (reference sequence).

The gene calls are TRBV6-4 and TRBJ1-2; 8 bases match TRBD1. The CDR3 runs 11 residues. J lost 7 bases, V lost 7 bases, and 2 bases had no gene match. Germline values: CDR1 MRHNA, CDR2 SNTAGT. CDR3 region: CASKTGVGYTF. CDR3 sequence (DNA): TGTGCCAGCAAGACAGGGGTTGGCTACACCTTC.

J is TRBJ2-5 and V is TRBV24-1; TRBD1 matches 9 bases. V was clipped by 9 bases and J by 5 bases; unmatched bases: 9. Germline V gives CDR1 KGHDR, CDR2 SFDVKD. This CDR3 contains 14 residues. The CDR3 region is CATGGQGGGETQYF. The CDR3 DNA sequence: TGTGCCACCGGGGGACAGGGAGGTGGGGAGACCCAGTACTTC.

The table lists this clonotype with a few counts. The V call is TRBV20-1, the J call TRBJ2-3; 7 bases fit TRBD2. V dropped 6 bases and J dropped 1; count of bases not matched to a gene: 4. Germline V gene sequence: CDR1 DFQATT, CDR2 SNEGSKA (reference sequence). The CDR3 sequence is 13 residues long. The CDR3, as DNA: TGCAGTGCCCCCCGGGGGGGCACAGATACGCAGTATTTT. The encoded protein is CSAPRGGTDTQYF.

The chain uses TRBV6-5 and TRBJ1-2; TRBD1 matches 8 bases. Germline V gene lookup returns CDR1 MNHEY and CDR2 SVGAGI. J lost 4 bases, V lost 4 bases, and 17 bases had no gene match. The CDR3 is 18 residues long. The chain's CDR3 is CASSFNSRDRQGFYGYTF. CDR3 bases: TGTGCCAGCAGTTTTAACTCCAGGGACAGGCAGGGGTTCTATGGCTACACCTTC.

On this clonotype: The conserved closing phenylalanine or tryptophan is absent in this CDR3, likely reflecting a read error. The chain carries TRBV20-1 and TRBJ2-1; D is unclear. V was trimmed by 6 bases and J by 8 bases, leaving 20 bases between them. The germline V gene encodes CDR1 DFQATT and CDR2 SNEGSKA (reference sequence). The length of the CDR3 is 14 residues. CDR3: CSAFGEHHRDEQFS. Written as DNA, the CDR3 is TGCAGTGCCTTTGGGGAACATCATAGGGATGAGCAGTTCTCC.

This clonotype was detected many times. The rearrangement joins TRBV6-1 to TRBJ1-6; D unresolved. CDR3 length: 15 residues. Germline loops: CDR1 MNHNS, CDR2 SASEGT. V dropped 4 bases and J dropped 3 bases, with 10 bases sitting between them. In DNA form, the CDR3 reads TGTGCCAGCAGTGGTGACCCCCTCTATAATTCACCCCTCCACTTT. It encodes CASSGDPLYNSPLHF.

This clonotype was recorded a few times. This sequence joins TRBV7-2 and TRBJ2-1; a weak D match, TRBD2 (5 bases). Trimming cost V 4 bases and J 9 bases, with 13 bases left between them. The CDR3 is 13 amino acids. Germline CDR1 reads SGHTA; CDR2 reads FQGNSA. DNA of the CDR3: TGTGCCAGCAGCTGGAGGATCACGGGTGAGCAGTTCTTC. It specifies CASSWRITGEQFF.

The rearrangement links TRBV7-2 to TRBJ2-1; D is ambiguous. Trimming left V 5 bases short and J 9 bases short, with 14 bases between. The CDR3 is made up of 13 amino acids. CDR1 is SGHTA and CDR2 is FQGNSA in the germline V gene. The chain's CDR3 is CASSLLVEAEQFF. CDR3 DNA sequence: TGTGCCAGCAGCCTATTAGTAGAGGCTGAGCAGTTCTTC.

This clonotype was seen at least ten times. The J gene is TRBJ2-1, the V gene TRBV12-3 or TRBV12-4; the match to TRBD1 covers 9 bases. The CDR3 is made up of 15 amino acids. J gave up 6 bases and V 6 bases, and 9 bases lay outside the gene matches. The CDR3 spells CASSLKDRGGNEQFF. In DNA form, the CDR3 reads TGTGCCAGCAGCCTTAAGGACAGGGGAGGCAATGAGCAGTTCTTC.

In this sample, this clonotype turned up many times. The rearrangement links TRBV7-9 to TRBJ1-2, with TRBD1 matching over 8 bases. Germline CDR1 reads SEHNR; CDR2 reads FQNEAQ (reference sequence). The V and J ends lost 3 bases and 8 bases, in that order; junction bases with no gene match: 8. The CDR3 contains 14 residues. CDR3 sequence: CASSFVGQVLGYTF. As DNA, the CDR3 is TGTGCCAGCAGCTTTGTGGGACAGGTGTTGGGCTACACCTTC.